Following are 19 T cell receptor beta chains from one sample sequenced in a study of T cell responses to AZD1222 COVID-19 vaccine. Some clones are missing from TCRdb's copy, which holds only in-frame ones; the method was immunoSEQ multiplex PCR. The data show roughly 130,000 clones, around 90% seen once. The starting material was peripheral blood, obtained on day 0 of AZD1222 vaccination. The receptors shown here come from an adult in good health.

The chain employs TRBV21-1 and TRBJ2-7; TRBD1 is the table's D call, not checked against the DNA. TRBV21-1 is a known pseudogene. This CDR3 spans 18 amino acids. The CDR3 is CASSPGDSNRRSSYEQYF. The CDR3 DNA reads as TGTGCCAGCAGCCCCGGGGACAGTAACCGCCGGAGCTCCTACGAGCAGTACTTC.

This chain links TRBV19 with TRBJ1-3; D gene ambiguous. Deletions cut 11 bases from V and 4 bases from J, with 12 bases between. The CDR3 consists of 12 residues. CDR1 and CDR2 from the germline V gene are LNHDA and SQIVND (reference sequence). The CDR3, as DNA: TGTGCCTCTGAGTCTGGGGGAAACACCATATATTTT. It yields the protein CASESGGNTIYF.

The rearrangement links TRBV27 to TRBJ2-7; D is ambiguous. Germline V CDR1 and CDR2: MNHEY, SMNVEV (reference sequence). The CDR3 length is 12 residues. The V gene lost 2 bases and the J gene lost 6 bases, with 8 bases spanning the gap. CDR3 bases: TGTGCCAGCAGTTTACCGACTGGCGAGCAGTACTTC. Translation gives CASSLPTGEQYF.

V gene TRBV20-1 combines with J gene TRBJ2-7; the D gene is possibly TRBD1 (6 bases). The CDR3 sequence is 15 residues long. Germline V gene sequence: CDR1 DFQATT, CDR2 SNEGSKA (reference sequence). Trimming took off 3 bases at V and 0 bases at J, with 15 bases between the two ends. CDR3 nucleotides: TGCAGTGCTAGTAGCGTTCAGGGGAGCTCCTACGAGCAGTACTTC. Its protein product is CSASSVQGSSYEQYF.

V and J are TRBV28 and TRBJ2-7; 8 bases fit TRBD2. The CDR3 covers 15 residues. Looked up from germline, CDR1 is MDHEN and CDR2 is SYDVKM. Losses at the gene ends were 6 bases for V and 7 bases for J; bases not matched to a gene: 14. DNA of the CDR3: TGTGCCAGCAGCCCCCCCTTAGTAGCGGGGAGGGAGCAGTACTTC. Its protein product is CASSPPLVAGREQYF.

This CDR3 reads CASSWPASYEQYF. The CDR3 coding sequence is TGTGCCAGCAGCTGGCCGGCCTCCTACGAGCAGTACTTC. The chain recombines TRBV5-6 with TRBJ2-7; D gene unclear. This CDR3 has 13 residues. CDR1 and CDR2 from the germline V gene are SGHDT and YYEEEE. Trimming took off 3 bases at V and 0 bases at J, with 7 bases between the two ends.

DNA for the CDR3: TGTGCCAGCTCACCTAGCAGCGGGGGATACGAGCAGTACTTC. Its protein is CASSPSSGGYEQYF. This chain connects TRBV18 to TRBJ2-7; 8 nucleotides line up with TRBD2. The length of the CDR3 is 14 residues. Germline V gene lookup returns CDR1 KGHSH and CDR2 LQKENI. V gave up 3 bases and J gave up 4 bases; unmatched junction bases: 5.

The chain combines TRBV29-1 with TRBJ1-2; 8 positions agree with TRBD1. Germline assignment: CDR1 SQVTM and CDR2 ANQGSEA. The CDR3 consists of 12 residues. The V segment lost 6 bases and the J segment 5 bases; nucleotides outside the gene matches: 5. DNA for the CDR3: TGCAGCGTATTGACAGGGGCTTATGGCTACACCTTC. It encodes CSVLTGAYGYTF. Based on the CDR3 plus reference TRBV29-1 and TRBJ1-2, the full variable domain is SAVISQKPSRDICQRGTSLTIQCQVDSQVTMMFWYRQQPGQSLTLIATANQGSEATYESGFVIDKFPISRPNLTFSTLTVSNMSPEDSSIYLCSVLTGAYGYTFGSGTRLTVV.

In this sample, this clone turned up a few times. This chain connects TRBV5-4 to TRBJ1-6; 10 positions agree with TRBD1. The CDR3 totals 16 residues. Trimming took 6 bases from V and 10 from J; bases not matched to a gene: 13. Germline V lookup: CDR1 SGHNT, CDR2 YYREEE (reference sequence). The CDR3 protein is CASNTGTGDFGSPLHF. CDR3 DNA sequence: TGTGCCAGCAACACCGGGACAGGGGACTTTGGATCACCCCTCCACTTT.

V gene TRBV5-1 combines with J gene TRBJ2-7; D unclear. V was pared by 4 bases and J by 5 bases, with 4 bases between. This CDR3 has 10 residues. In germline, CDR1 is SGHRS, CDR2 YFSETQ. The CDR3 region is CASSQNEQYF. For the CDR3, the DNA is TGCGCCAGCAGCCAGAACGAGCAGTACTTC.

V gene TRBV5-1 combines with J gene TRBJ1-6; TRBD1 is a possible D gene (5 bases). Germline CDR1 SGHRS, CDR2 YFSETQ. This CDR3 region has 16 residues. V lost 5 bases and J 0 bases, leaving 12 bases between the germline ends. The CDR3 protein is CASREGQASYNSPLHF. CDR3 DNA: TGCGCCAGCAGGGAAGGACAAGCCTCCTATAATTCACCCCTCCACTTT.

The chain combines TRBV9 with TRBJ2-3, with a weak D call TRBD2 (6 bases). The CDR3 is 14 amino acids. Germline V gene data show CDR1 as SGDLS and CDR2 as YYNGEE. Trimming pared 6 bases from V and 0 bases from J, leaving 11 bases between. The CDR3, as DNA: TGTGCCAGCACCGGAGGGGCTAGCACAGATACGCAGTATTTT. Its translation is CASTGGASTDTQYF.

The gene calls are TRBV19 and TRBJ1-1; D gene ambiguous. Germline CDR1 is LNHDA and CDR2 is SQIVND (reference sequence). V lost 6 bases, J lost 3 bases, and 11 bases lay in between. This CDR3 comprises 13 residues. The CDR3 region has the DNA TGTGCCAGTAGGGTGGGCGGGGACACTGAAGCTTTCTTT. Translating it yields CASRVGGDTEAFF.

This sequence joins TRBV11-2 and TRBJ2-5, with D unclear. The ends were cut back, 3 bases at V and 0 bases at J, with 5 bases in the middle. The CDR3 sequence is 13 residues long. Germline values: CDR1 SGHAT, CDR2 FQNNGV. The CDR3 DNA is TGTGCCAGCAGCTTTTCGGACCAAGAGACCCAGTACTTC. This translates into CASSFSDQETQYF.

V gene TRBV4-2 combines with J gene TRBJ1-5; TRBD1 might be the D (6 bases). Germline V lookup: CDR1 LGHNA, CDR2 YNFKEQ. The V end was cut by 5 bases, the J end by 0 bases, with 17 bases between. The CDR3 consists of 17 residues. CDR3 nucleotide sequence: TGTGCCAGCAGCGCACAGGACGGGGGCGGTAGCAATCAGCCCCAGCATTTT. Its translation: CASSAQDGGGSNQPQHF.

This clone turned up a few times. The rearrangement joins TRBV29-1 to TRBJ2-2; a weak D match, TRBD1 (6 bases). Germline V gives CDR1 SQVTM, CDR2 ANQGSEA. The CDR3 sequence is 16 residues long. The V end was cut by 7 bases, the J end by 0 bases, with 18 bases between. The CDR3 protein is CSARRGGGTNTGELFF. The CDR3 nucleotides are TGCAGCGCCCGAAGAGGTGGGGGCACGAACACCGGGGAGCTGTTTTTT.

V and J are TRBV12-3 or TRBV12-4 and TRBJ1-3; D is unclear. The CDR3 length is 12 residues. With 6 bases removed from V and 4 bases from J, the gap between germline ends came to 7 bases. The CDR3 spells CASSLRGNTIYF. As DNA, the CDR3 is TGTGCCAGCAGCCTAAGAGGAAACACCATATATTTT.

The V and J genes are TRBV7-2 and TRBJ2-7, with 7 bases aligning to TRBD1. After removal of 3 bases from V and 6 bases from J, the junction contained 8 bases not matched to a gene. The germline V gene has CDR1 SGHTA and CDR2 FQGNSA. The CDR3 spans 14 residues. CDR3 DNA sequence: TGTGCCAGCAGCTTCACAGGGGTTGACGGCGAGCAGTACTTC. Encoded protein: CASSFTGVDGEQYF.

This clone was detected once. The chain uses TRBV5-1 and TRBJ2-7; tentatively, D is TRBD2 (6 bases). The CDR3 length is 17 residues. Per the germline V gene, CDR1 is SGHRS and CDR2 is YFSETQ. Trimming shortened V by 4 bases and J by 2 bases, and 22 bases separated the two germline ends. CDR3 in DNA: TGCGCCAGCAGCGCCACACAACTGGGAGGCAGGGCCTACGAGCAGTACTTC. It codes for CASSATQLGGRAYEQYF. The full variable domain, with the rest looked up from reference TRBV5-1 and TRBJ2-7, is KAGVTQTPRYLIKTRGQQVTLSCSPISGHRSVSWYQQTPGQGLQFLFEYFSETQRNKGNFPGRFSGRQFSNSRSEMNVSTLELGDSALYLCASSATQLGGRAYEQYFGPGTRLTVT.